Shown below are 27 T cell receptor beta chains from a single sample sequenced in a study of cytomegalovirus exposure and HLA in healthy donors. Use of 60 Vbeta and 13 Jbeta primers characterized the PCR. Profiled with immunoSEQ multiplex PCR; TCRdb holds only in-frame clones, not every one. The table records over 85,000 clones, roughly 76% of them present only once. Specimen: PBMCs. The receptor set was obtained from a middle-aged man in good health and CMV-seronegative.

The V call is TRBV28, the J call TRBJ2-2; D ambiguous. Trimming stripped 8 bases from V and 8 bases from J, with 9 bases between. Germline assignment: CDR1 MDHEN and CDR2 SYDVKM. The CDR3 runs to 11 residues. DNA for the CDR3: TGTGCCAGCCAAGCTCGTGGGGAGCTGTTTTTT. Its protein product is CASQARGELFF.

This chain connects TRBV28 to TRBJ2-1, with TRBD2 matching over 12 bases. The length of the CDR3 is 20 residues. V lost 4 bases to trimming and J lost 10 bases; unmatched junction nucleotides: 23. Germline CDR1 reads MDHEN; CDR2 reads SYDVKM. The CDR3 bases are TGTGCCAGCAGTTCCCCCCTCGCCCCTAGCGGGGGGGCCTTTTCCCCCGAGCAGTTCTTC. Amino acids: CASSSPLAPSGGAFSPEQFF.

The chain employs TRBV19 and TRBJ1-5, with 9 bases matching TRBD1. The CDR3 runs 14 residues. Germline V gives CDR1 LNHDA, CDR2 SQIVND (reference sequence). The V segment lost 5 bases and the J segment 4 bases; nucleotides outside the gene matches: 3. CDR3 sequence: CASSRTGANQPQHF. In nucleotides, the CDR3 is TGTGCCAGTAGTCGGACAGGGGCTAATCAGCCCCAGCATTTT.

This rearrangement joins TRBV11-2 to TRBJ2-3; no clear D. Trimming took 2 bases from V and 1 from J, leaving 4 bases between them. CDR1 SGHAT and CDR2 FQNNGV come from the germline V gene. The CDR3 consists of 13 residues. The CDR3 DNA reads as TGTGCCAGCAGCTTACCGGGCACAGATACGCAGTATTTT. Its protein product is CASSLPGTDTQYF.

The chain employs TRBV4-2 and TRBJ2-2; D is perhaps TRBD2 (6 bases). V lost 2 bases and J lost 5, with 12 bases in between. The CDR3 is made up of 15 amino acids. Germline CDR1 and CDR2: LGHNA and YNFKEQ. For the CDR3, the DNA is TGTGCCAGCAGCCAAACCCGGGACTCAACCGGGGAGCTGTTTTTT. Its protein is CASSQTRDSTGELFF.

This chain connects TRBV7-2 to TRBJ2-7; 8 bases agree with TRBD1. The CDR3 is 14 amino acids. Germline values: CDR1 SGHTA, CDR2 FQGNSA. Trimming cost V 1 base and J 5 bases; bases outside gene matches: 4. DNA for the CDR3: TGTGCCAGCAGCTTAGGGGGACAGGCTAACGAGCAGTACTTC. It codes for CASSLGGQANEQYF. The whole variable domain, filled in from reference TRBV7-2 and TRBJ2-7, reads GAGVSQSPSNKVTEKGKDVELRCDPISGHTALYWYRQSLGQGLEFLIYFQGNSAPDKSGLPSDRFSAERTGGSVSTLTIQRTQQEDSAVYLCASSLGGQANEQYFGPGTRLTVT.

V usage is TRBV7-9 and J usage is TRBJ2-1, with D possibly matching TRBD2 (5 bases). The CDR3 totals 15 residues. Germline-derived CDR1 and CDR2 are SEHNR and FQNEAQ (reference sequence). The V and J ends lost 5 bases and 4 bases respectively, with 15 bases between them. The CDR3 nucleotides are TGTGCCAGCAGCCTCGGAGGCGTCCTATACAATGAGCAGTTCTTC. Amino acids: CASSLGGVLYNEQFF. The variable domain in full, completed from reference TRBV7-9 and TRBJ2-1, reads DTGVSQNPRHKITKRGQNVTFRCDPISEHNRLYWYRQTLGQGPEFLTYFQNEAQLEKSRLLSDRFSAERPKGSFSTLEIQRTEQGDSAMYLCASSLGGVLYNEQFFGPGTRLTVL.

As for this clone: The junction differs from germline at one of its ends, possibly a read error. The V call is TRBV7-9, the J call TRBJ2-2, with D unresolved. The CDR3 has 12 amino acids. From germline, CDR1 is SEHNR and CDR2 FQNEAQ (reference sequence). CDR3 in amino acids: CSSSPIAGELFF. DNA for the CDR3: TGTTCCAGCAGCCCAATAGCCGGGGAGCTGTTTTTT.

This sequence joins TRBV9 and TRBJ1-3; 9 positions match TRBD1. The germline gives CDR1 SGDLS, CDR2 YYNGEE. V lost 3 bases, J lost 3 bases, and 22 bases stayed unmatched. This CDR3 is 21 amino acids long. CDR3 coding DNA: TGTGCCAGCAGCGCAAACCCTTCCCGCCAGAAACAGGGGGCGGGTGGAAACACCATATATTTT. Its translation: CASSANPSRQKQGAGGNTIYF.

This clone was seen a handful of times. As DNA, the CDR3 is TGTGCCAGCAGTGTTAGGCGACTAGCTCGAAGGTTCAATGAGCAGTTCTTC. Its translation: CASSVRRLARRFNEQFF. The chain joins TRBV2 to TRBJ2-1; TRBD2 matches 7 bases. Germline V CDR1 and CDR2: SNHLY, FYNNEI. CDR3 size: 17 residues. V was pared by 4 bases and J by 6 bases, with 15 bases of the junction left unmatched.

This rearrangement joins TRBV4-1 to TRBJ2-6; 7 bases align to TRBD1. There are 17 residues in the CDR3. CDR1 is MGHRA, CDR2 YSYEKL, per germline. V dropped 3 bases and J dropped 0; count of bases not matched to a gene: 5. CDR3 protein: CASSQGDSSSGANVLTF. The DNA of the CDR3 is TGCGCCAGCAGCCAGGGGGACAGTTCCTCTGGGGCCAACGTCCTGACTTTC.

V gene TRBV6-1 combines with J gene TRBJ2-3; 8 bases match TRBD1. V was pared by 0 bases and J by 2 bases, with 7 bases of the junction left unmatched. Germline CDR1 reads MNHNS; CDR2 reads SASEGT. The CDR3 has 17 amino acids. CDR3 sequence: CASSEALGQGPTDTQYF. The CDR3 nucleotides are TGTGCCAGCAGTGAAGCGCTAGGACAGGGCCCCACAGATACGCAGTATTTT.

The V gene is TRBV4-3, the J gene TRBJ2-5; D unresolved. Trimming pared 5 bases from V and 1 base from J, leaving 17 bases between. Per the germline V gene, CDR1 is LGHNA and CDR2 is YSLEER. The CDR3 sequence is 16 residues long. The CDR3 sequence: CASSDQTTGSQETQYF. The CDR3 nucleotides are TGCGCCAGCAGCGACCAGACCACCGGGTCCCAAGAGACCCAGTACTTC.

This clone was recorded once. The chain is built from TRBV7-2 and TRBJ2-7; D perhaps matches TRBD2 (5 bases). This CDR3 has 15 amino acids. Germline V gene data show CDR1 as SGHTA and CDR2 as FQGNSA. Trimming shortened V by 1 base and J by 6 bases, and 16 bases separated the two germline ends. The CDR3 bases are TGTGCCAGCAGCTTAGAGTCGGGGAATCACCTCGAGCAGTACTTC. It codes for CASSLESGNHLEQYF.

The chain combines TRBV13 with TRBJ2-1; the D gene is possibly TRBD2 (6 bases). The CDR3 has 19 residues. Per the germline V gene, CDR1 is PRHDT and CDR2 is FYEKMQ (reference sequence). V was clipped by 5 bases and J by 5 bases, with 28 bases between them. The CDR3 region has the DNA TGTGCCAGCAGCCACCCCTTCGGAATAGAGGGGAGGAGAAACAATGAGCAGTTCTTC. This gives the protein CASSHPFGIEGRRNNEQFF.

This clone was seen more than once but under ten times. A junction boundary mismatches the germline segment, possibly from a read error. This chain links TRBV7-9 with TRBJ2-7; maybe TRBD2 (7 bases). The CDR3 totals 16 residues. The germline CDR1 and CDR2 sequences are SEHNR and FQNEAQ (reference sequence). The CDR3 is CSSSYPRGAGYDEQYF. The CDR3 coding sequence is TGTTCCAGCAGCTACCCTCGGGGGGCCGGGTATGACGAGCAGTACTTC.

The chain is built from TRBV18 and TRBJ2-2; 10 bases are a match to TRBD1. The length of the CDR3 is 16 residues. Looked up from germline, CDR1 is KGHSH and CDR2 is LQKENI. V lost 6 bases, J lost 2 bases, and 6 bases stayed unmatched. This CDR3 is CASSLTGGANTGELFF. CDR3 DNA: TGTGCCAGCTCGCTGACAGGGGGCGCCAACACCGGGGAGCTGTTTTTT.

This clone was seen once. This chain links TRBV15 with TRBJ2-7; no reliable D call. This CDR3 is built from 11 residues. Between the trimmed V and J ends, which lost 10 bases and 3 bases, there was a span of 10 bases. CDR1 and CDR2 (germline): LNHNV, YYDKDF (reference sequence). The CDR3 sequence: CAIGLNYEQYF. In nucleotides, the CDR3 is TGTGCCATTGGCCTCAACTACGAGCAGTACTTC.

The chain employs TRBV5-6 and TRBJ2-3, with D tentatively TRBD2 (5 bases). CDR3 size: 14 residues. CDR1 is SGHDT and CDR2 is YYEEEE in the germline V gene. Trimming left V 3 bases short and J 2 bases short, with 10 bases between. The CDR3 loop reads CASSSPDSTDTQYF. For the CDR3, the DNA is TGTGCCAGCAGCTCTCCGGACTCCACAGATACGCAGTATTTT.

In the case of this clone: The identical CDR3 is also encoded by other nucleotide sequences in the sample. This chain connects TRBV6-6 to TRBJ2-7; weak D call: TRBD1 (5 bases). The CDR3 length is 13 residues. The V end was cut by 6 bases, the J end by 5 bases, with 14 bases between. Per the germline V gene, CDR1 is MNHNY and CDR2 is SVGAGI (reference sequence). The CDR3 reads CASSSRTGHEQYF. In nucleotides, the CDR3 is TGTGCCAGCAGCTCTAGAACAGGTCACGAGCAGTACTTC.

The chain is built from TRBV28 and TRBJ2-6; 12 nucleotides line up with TRBD2. From germline, CDR1 is MDHEN and CDR2 SYDVKM. The V segment lost 4 bases and the J segment 0 bases; nucleotides outside the gene matches: 13. The CDR3 contains 21 residues. The CDR3 bases are TGTGCCAGCAGTTGGGGCGCTTCGACTAGCGGGAGTTTCTCTGGGGCCAACGTCCTGACTTTC. It translates to CASSWGASTSGSFSGANVLTF.

This chain joins TRBV6-6 and TRBJ2-7; D not resolved. The V and J ends lost 2 bases and 5 bases respectively, with 7 bases between them. Germline CDR1 reads MNHNY; CDR2 reads SVGAGI (reference sequence). The CDR3 is 12 residues long. The CDR3 DNA reads TGTGCCAGCAGTTACGAGGTCCACGAGCAGTACTTC. Residues: CASSYEVHEQYF.

The chain links TRBV6-5 to TRBJ2-5, with 7 bases that match TRBD1. The DNA end is a closer match to TRBJ2-7, so the J assignment may be wrong. This CDR3 comprises 13 residues. The germline V gene has CDR1 MNHEY and CDR2 SVGAGI. The CDR3 coding sequence is TGTGCCAGCAGGGACAACAGGGGTGACGAGCAGTACTTC. Its translation: CASRDNRGDEQYF.

The V and J genes are TRBV7-9 and TRBJ2-5; the D gene is possibly TRBD1 (6 bases). The CDR3 length is 15 residues. Germline CDR1 and CDR2: SEHNR and FQNEAQ (reference sequence). V lost 5 bases and J 5 bases, leaving 18 bases between the germline ends. CDR3 nucleotides: TGTGCCAGCAGCCCGACAGGCAGCTTGGGGGAGACCCAGTACTTC. As protein: CASSPTGSLGETQYF.

The chain uses TRBV11-1 and TRBJ2-3; 9 positions match TRBD1. Trimming at V came to 4 bases and at J to 4 bases, leaving 3 bases not matched to a gene. The CDR3 has 14 residues. Germline V lookup: CDR1 SGHAT, CDR2 FQDESV (reference sequence). The CDR3 region is CASSWGQGPDTQYF. CDR3 bases: TGTGCCAGCAGCTGGGGACAGGGCCCAGATACGCAGTATTTT.

This clone was picked up a small number of times. The chain employs TRBV30 and TRBJ2-3; maybe TRBD1 (6 bases). The CDR3 length is 15 residues. Trimming stripped 2 bases from V and 2 bases from J, with 14 bases between. CDR1 and CDR2 from the germline V gene are GTSNPN and SVGIG (reference sequence). Here the CDR3 DNA reads TGTGCCTGGAGTCGACTGAGGGGGTTCACAGATACGCAGTATTTT. Its translation: CAWSRLRGFTDTQYF.

There are a few counts of this clone. V usage is TRBV7-2 and J usage is TRBJ2-7, with 10 positions matching TRBD1. The CDR3 consists of 15 residues. Germline V gene lookup returns CDR1 SGHTA and CDR2 FQGNSA. The V segment lost 5 bases and the J segment 2 bases; nucleotides outside the gene matches: 6. CDR3 in DNA: TGTGCCAGCAGCCGGGGACAGGGGATCCCCTACGAGCAGTACTTC. Residues: CASSRGQGIPYEQYF.